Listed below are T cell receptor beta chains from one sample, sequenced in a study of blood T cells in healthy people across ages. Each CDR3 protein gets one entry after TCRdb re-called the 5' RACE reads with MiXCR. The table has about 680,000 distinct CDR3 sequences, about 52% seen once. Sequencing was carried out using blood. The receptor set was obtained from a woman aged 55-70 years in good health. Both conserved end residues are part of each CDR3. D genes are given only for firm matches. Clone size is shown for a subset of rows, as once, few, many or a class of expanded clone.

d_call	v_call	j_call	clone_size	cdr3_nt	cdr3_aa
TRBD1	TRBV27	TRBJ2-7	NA	TGTGCCAGCAGTTTACAGGGGGTAGGAGTATACGAGCAGTACTTC	CASSLQGVGVYEQYF
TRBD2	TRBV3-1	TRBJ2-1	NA	TGTGCCAGCAGCCAGGGCGGGAGGGACAATGAGCAGTTCTTC	CASSQGGRDNEQFF
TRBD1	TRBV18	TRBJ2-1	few	TGTGCCAGCTCCATCGGGACAGGGAGGAACAATGAGCAGTTCTTC	CASSIGTGRNNEQFF
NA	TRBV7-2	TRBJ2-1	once	TGTGCCAGCAGCCATCCCACGAATCACGTGGGGAAGCAGTTCTTC	CASSHPTNHVGKQFF
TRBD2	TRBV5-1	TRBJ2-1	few	TGCGCCAGCAGCTTGTATGGGACTAGCGGGGATGAGCAGTTCTTC	CASSLYGTSGDEQFF
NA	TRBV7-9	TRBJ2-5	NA	TGTGCCAGCAGCTTCCCGGCTAGTATCACCCAGTACTTC	CASSFPASITQYF
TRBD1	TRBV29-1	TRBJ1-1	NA	TGCAGCGTTGGTGGGACAGGGGGTAACACTGAAGCTTTCTTT	CSVGGTGGNTEAFF
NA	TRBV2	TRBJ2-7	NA	TGTGCCAGCAGTGATTTTGGCGGCTCCTACGAGCAGTACTTC	CASSDFGGSYEQYF
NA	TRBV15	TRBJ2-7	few	TGTGCCACCAGCAGAGATACACAGGGGAGGGGGGGTTACTACGAGCAGTACTTC	CATSRDTQGRGGYYEQYF
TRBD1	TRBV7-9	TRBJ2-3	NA	TGTGCCAGCAGCTTAGAGGCCAGGGGGCTCACAGATACGCAGTATTTT	CASSLEARGLTDTQYF
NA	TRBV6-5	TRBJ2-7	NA	TGTGCCAGCAGTTATACTTTAGGGTTCTACGAGCAGTACTTC	CASSYTLGFYEQYF
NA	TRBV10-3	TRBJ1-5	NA	TGTGCCATCAGTGAAGAAATTCGGCCCCAGCATTTT	CAISEEIRPQHF
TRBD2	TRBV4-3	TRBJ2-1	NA	TGCGCCAGCAGCCAACTGGCGGGAGGGCCACTAGACTACAATGAGCAGTTCTTC	CASSQLAGGPLDYNEQFF
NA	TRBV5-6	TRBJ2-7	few	TGTGCCAGCAGCTTGCGACAGATAAAGTCCTACGAGCAGTACTTC	CASSLRQIKSYEQYF
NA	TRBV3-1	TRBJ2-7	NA	TGTGCCAGCAGCCAGGTTGGTCCCTACGAGCAGTACTTC	CASSQVGPYEQYF
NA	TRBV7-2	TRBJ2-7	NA	TGTGCCAGCAGCAGGACTCAAACCCACGAGCAGTACTTC	CASSRTQTHEQYF
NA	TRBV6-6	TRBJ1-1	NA	TGTGCCAGCAGTTACGGAGAAGGCCCCGTAGCTTTCTTT	CASSYGEGPVAFF
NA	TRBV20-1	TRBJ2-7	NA	TGCAGTGCTGCCCCTACGGCAGTCAGCTCCTACGAGCAGTACTTC	CSAAPTAVSSYEQYF
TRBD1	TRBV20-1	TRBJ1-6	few	TGCAGTGCTGAAACACCGGGACAGGGATTCTCACCCCTCCACTTT	CSAETPGQGFSPLHF
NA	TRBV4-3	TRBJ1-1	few	TGCGCCAGCAGCCAATCCGGGACACTCGGTGAAGCTTTCTTT	CASSQSGTLGEAFF
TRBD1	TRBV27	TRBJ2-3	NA	TGTGCCAGTCGACAGGGGGCCCGCCCAGATACGCAGTATTTT	CASRQGARPDTQYF
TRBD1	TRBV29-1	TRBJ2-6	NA	TGCAGCGTAGGACAGGGAAGCTCTGGGGCCAACGTCCTGACTTTC	CSVGQGSSGANVLTF
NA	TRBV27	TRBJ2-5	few	TGTGCCAGCAGTTTATGGGGGTCAGAGACCCAGTACTTC	CASSLWGSETQYF
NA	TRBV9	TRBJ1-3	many	TGTGCCAGCAGCGTAGCTACGGGACGCGGCTCTGGAAACACCATATATTTT	CASSVATGRGSGNTIYF
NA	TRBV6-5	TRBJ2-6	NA	TGTGCCAGCAGTCCCGTAGGTGGGGCCAACGTCCTGACTTTC	CASSPVGGANVLTF
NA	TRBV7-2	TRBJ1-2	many	TGTGCCAGCAGCTCTTCTATGCGAGGCTACACCTTC	CASSSSMRGYTF
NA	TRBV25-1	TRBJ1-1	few	TGTGCCAGCAGTGGGGGGATCGGGTTCGCTGAAGCTTTCTTT	CASSGGIGFAEAFF
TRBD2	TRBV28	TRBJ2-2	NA	TGTGCCAGCAGTTCTACTAGCGGGAGGGGCCGTACCTACACCGGGGAGCTGTTTTTT	CASSSTSGRGRTYTGELFF
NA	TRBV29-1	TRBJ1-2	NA	TGCAGCGTCGGTGGGGGTTTGGGGAACTATGGCTACACCTTC	CSVGGGLGNYGYTF
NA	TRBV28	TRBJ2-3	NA	TGTGCCAGAGGGTTGTGGTACAGGGAAGACAGGCACACAGATACGCAGTATTTT	CARGLWYREDRHTDTQYF
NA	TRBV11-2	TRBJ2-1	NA	TGTGCCAGCAGCTTATTCGCTAGCACGGGTGAGCAGTTCTTC	CASSLFASTGEQFF
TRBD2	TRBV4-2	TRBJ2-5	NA	TGTGCCAGCGGCCTCGGTAGAGACAGCGGGGGGCAAGAGACCCAGTACTTC	CASGLGRDSGGQETQYF
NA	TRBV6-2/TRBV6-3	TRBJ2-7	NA	TGTGCCAGCAGGCCGCTCCCAGAATCCAATGAGCAGTACTTC	CASRPLPESNEQYF
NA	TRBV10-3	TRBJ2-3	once	TGTGCCATCAGTGAGTCTGAGGGACCAGATACGCAGTATTTT	CAISESEGPDTQYF
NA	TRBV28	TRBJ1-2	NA	TGTGCCAGCAGCACGACCGGGACGGACTATGGCTACACCTTC	CASSTTGTDYGYTF
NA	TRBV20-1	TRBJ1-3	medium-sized	TGCAGTGCTAGAGATTTGAAGGGGTCTGGAAACACCATATATTTT	CSARDLKGSGNTIYF
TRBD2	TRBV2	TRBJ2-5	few	TGTGCCAGCTCGGGACTAAAAGAGACCCAGTACTTC	CASSGLKETQYF
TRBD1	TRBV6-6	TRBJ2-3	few	TGTGCCAGCAGTTACACAACAGGGGGCAAGGGAGATACGCAGTATTTT	CASSYTTGGKGDTQYF
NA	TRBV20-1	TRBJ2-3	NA	TGCAGTGCTAGGGACCACACAGATACGCAGTATTTT	CSARDHTDTQYF
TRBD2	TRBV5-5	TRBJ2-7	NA	TGTGCCAGCAGCGGTCGACTAGCGGGAAGAGGCGAGCAGTACTTC	CASSGRLAGRGEQYF
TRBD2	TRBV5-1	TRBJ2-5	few	TGCGCCAGCAGCCAATCACCGGGACTACGGGAGGCCCAGTACTTC	CASSQSPGLREAQYF
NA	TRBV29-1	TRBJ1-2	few	TGCAGCGTAGAAGCCCCCGGGGGGTTGGGCTACACCTTC	CSVEAPGGLGYTF
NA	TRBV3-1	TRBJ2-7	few	TGTGCCAGCAGCCCCCCCGGTTACGAGCAGTACTTC	CASSPPGYEQYF
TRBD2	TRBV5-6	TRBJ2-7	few	TGTGCCAGCAGCACAGCGGGGTCCACCTACGAGCAGTACTTC	CASSTAGSTYEQYF
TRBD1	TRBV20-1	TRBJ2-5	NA	TGCAGTGCTAGTTGGGACAGGGGCACGTACTTC	CSASWDRGTYF
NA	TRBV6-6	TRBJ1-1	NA	TGTGCCAGCAGTTACCTAACAGAGCAAGCTTTCTTT	CASSYLTEQAFF